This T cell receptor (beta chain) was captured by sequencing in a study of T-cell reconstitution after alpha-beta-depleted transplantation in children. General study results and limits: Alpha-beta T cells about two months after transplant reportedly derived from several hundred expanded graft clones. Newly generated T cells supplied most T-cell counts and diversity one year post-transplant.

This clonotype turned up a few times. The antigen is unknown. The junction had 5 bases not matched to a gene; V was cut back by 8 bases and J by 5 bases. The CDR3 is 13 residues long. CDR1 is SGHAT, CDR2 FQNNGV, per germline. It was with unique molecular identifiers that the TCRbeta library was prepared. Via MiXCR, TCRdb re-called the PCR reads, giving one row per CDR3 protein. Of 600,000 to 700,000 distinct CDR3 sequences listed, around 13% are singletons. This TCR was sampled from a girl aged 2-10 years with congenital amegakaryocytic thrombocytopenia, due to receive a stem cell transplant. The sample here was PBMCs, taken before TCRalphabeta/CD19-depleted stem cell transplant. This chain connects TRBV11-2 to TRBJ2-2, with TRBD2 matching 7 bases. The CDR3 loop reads CASAGDGTGELFF. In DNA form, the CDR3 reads TGTGCCAGCGCGGGGGACGGGACCGGGGAGCTGTTTTTT.